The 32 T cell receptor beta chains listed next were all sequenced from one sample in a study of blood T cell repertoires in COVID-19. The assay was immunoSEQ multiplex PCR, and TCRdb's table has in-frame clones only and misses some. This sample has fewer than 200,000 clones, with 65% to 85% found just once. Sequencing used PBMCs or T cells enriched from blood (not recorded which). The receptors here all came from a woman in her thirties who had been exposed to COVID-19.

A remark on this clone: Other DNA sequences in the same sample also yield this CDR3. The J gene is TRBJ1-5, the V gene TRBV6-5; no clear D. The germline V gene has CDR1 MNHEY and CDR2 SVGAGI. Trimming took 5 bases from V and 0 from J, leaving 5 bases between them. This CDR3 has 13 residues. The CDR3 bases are TGTGCCAGCAGTACCTATAGCAATCAGCCCCAGCATTTT. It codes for CASSTYSNQPQHF.

The CDR3 reads CASSFGQGGDTQYF. The CDR3 DNA reads TGCGCCAGCAGCTTTGGGCAGGGAGGAGATACGCAGTATTTT. The gene calls are TRBV5-1 and TRBJ2-3, with D possibly being TRBD2 (6 bases). This CDR3 is 14 amino acids long. V lost 2 bases, J lost 5 bases, and 12 bases lay in between. The germline V gene has CDR1 SGHRS and CDR2 YFSETQ.

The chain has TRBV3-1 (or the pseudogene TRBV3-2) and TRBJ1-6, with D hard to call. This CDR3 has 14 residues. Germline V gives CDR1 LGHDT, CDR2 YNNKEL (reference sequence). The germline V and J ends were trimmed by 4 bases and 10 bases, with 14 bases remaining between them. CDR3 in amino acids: CASSPTPGNSPLHF. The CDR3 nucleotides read TGTGCCAGCAGCCCAACACCGGGGAACTCACCCCTCCACTTT.

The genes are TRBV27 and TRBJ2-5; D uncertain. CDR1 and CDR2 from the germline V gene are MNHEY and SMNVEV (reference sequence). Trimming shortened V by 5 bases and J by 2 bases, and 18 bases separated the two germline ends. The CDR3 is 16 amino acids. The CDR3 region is CASSIPGWHLQETQYF. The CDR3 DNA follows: TGTGCCAGCAGTATACCTGGCTGGCACCTTCAAGAGACCCAGTACTTC.

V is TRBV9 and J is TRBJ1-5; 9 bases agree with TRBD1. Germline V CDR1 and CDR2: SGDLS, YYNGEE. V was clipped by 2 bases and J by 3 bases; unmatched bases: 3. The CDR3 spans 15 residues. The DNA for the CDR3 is TGTGCCAGCAGCGTGACAGGGGGGTACAATCAGCCCCAGCATTTT. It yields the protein CASSVTGGYNQPQHF.

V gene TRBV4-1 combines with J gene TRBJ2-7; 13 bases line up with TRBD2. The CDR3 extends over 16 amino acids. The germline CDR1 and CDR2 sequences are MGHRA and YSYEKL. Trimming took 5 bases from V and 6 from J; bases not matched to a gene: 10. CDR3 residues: CASSSLAGGLESEQYF. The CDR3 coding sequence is TGCGCCAGCAGCTCACTAGCGGGGGGGCTCGAATCCGAGCAGTACTTC.

This chain's CDR3 is CASGPGDRAYEQYF. The CDR3 bases are TGTGCTAGTGGCCCTGGAGACAGGGCCTACGAGCAGTACTTC. J is TRBJ2-7 and V is TRBV12-5; 7 nucleotides line up with TRBD1. Trimming took 6 bases from V and 2 from J; bases not matched to a gene: 7. Germline CDR1 LGHNT, CDR2 FRNRAP. The CDR3 totals 14 residues.

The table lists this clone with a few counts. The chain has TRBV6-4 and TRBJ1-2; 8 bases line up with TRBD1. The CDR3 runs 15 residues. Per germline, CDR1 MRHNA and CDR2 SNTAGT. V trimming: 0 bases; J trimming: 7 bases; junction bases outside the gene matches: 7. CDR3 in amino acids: CASSDSRQGSGGYTF. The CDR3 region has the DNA TGTGCCAGCAGTGACTCTAGACAGGGGTCTGGTGGCTACACCTTC.

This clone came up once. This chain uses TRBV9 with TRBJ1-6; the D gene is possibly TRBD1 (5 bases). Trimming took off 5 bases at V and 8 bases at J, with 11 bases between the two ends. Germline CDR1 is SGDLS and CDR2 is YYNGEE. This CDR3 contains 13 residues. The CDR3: CASRPGPDSPLHF. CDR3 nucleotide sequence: TGTGCCAGCAGACCAGGGCCCGATTCACCCCTCCACTTT.

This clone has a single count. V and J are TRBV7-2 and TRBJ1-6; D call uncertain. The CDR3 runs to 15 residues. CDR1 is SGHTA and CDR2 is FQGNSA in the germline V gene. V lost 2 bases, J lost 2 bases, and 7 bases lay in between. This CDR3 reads CASSLIVTYNSPLHF. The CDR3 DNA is TGTGCCAGCAGCTTAATAGTAACCTATAATTCACCCCTCCACTTT.

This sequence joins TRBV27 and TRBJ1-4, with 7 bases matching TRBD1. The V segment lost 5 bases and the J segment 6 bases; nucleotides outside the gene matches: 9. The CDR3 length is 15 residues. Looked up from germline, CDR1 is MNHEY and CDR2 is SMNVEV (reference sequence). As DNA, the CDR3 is TGTGCCAGCAGTAGGAGACAGGGAAGCGATGAAAAACTGTTTTTT. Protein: CASSRRQGSDEKLFF.

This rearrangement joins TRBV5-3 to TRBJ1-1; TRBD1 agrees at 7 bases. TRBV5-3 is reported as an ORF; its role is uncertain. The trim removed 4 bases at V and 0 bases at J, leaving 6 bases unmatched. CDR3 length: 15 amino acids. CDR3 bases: TGTGCCAGAAGCCGCTTGACAGGGATGAACACTGAAGCTTTCTTT. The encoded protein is CARSRLTGMNTEAFF.

This chain's CDR3 is CASSQLGGDEAFF. The CDR3 DNA follows: TGTGCCAGCTCACAGTTGGGGGGGGATGAAGCTTTCTTT. The gene calls are TRBV18 and TRBJ1-1, with D maybe TRBD1 (5 bases). This CDR3 contains 13 residues. V was trimmed by 4 bases and J by 7 bases, leaving 13 bases between them. CDR1 and CDR2 from the germline V gene are KGHSH and LQKENI.

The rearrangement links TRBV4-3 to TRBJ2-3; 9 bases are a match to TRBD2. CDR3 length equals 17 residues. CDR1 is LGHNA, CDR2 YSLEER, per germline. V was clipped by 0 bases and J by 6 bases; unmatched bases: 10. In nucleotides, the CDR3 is TGCGCCAGCAGCCAAGACAGTGGGACTAGCCCTCCCGATACGCAGTATTTT. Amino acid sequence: CASSQDSGTSPPDTQYF.

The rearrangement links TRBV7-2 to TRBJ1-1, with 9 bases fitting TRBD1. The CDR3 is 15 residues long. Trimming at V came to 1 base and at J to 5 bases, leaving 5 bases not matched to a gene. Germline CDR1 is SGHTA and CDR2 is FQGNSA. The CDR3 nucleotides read TGTGCCAGCAGCTTAGACAGGGGGCTGGGGACTGAAGCTTTCTTT. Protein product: CASSLDRGLGTEAFF.

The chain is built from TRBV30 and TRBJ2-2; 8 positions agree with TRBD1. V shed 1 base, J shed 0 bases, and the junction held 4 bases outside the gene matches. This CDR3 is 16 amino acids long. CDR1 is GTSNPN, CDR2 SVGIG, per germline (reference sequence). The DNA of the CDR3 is TGTGCCTGGAGTGGGGACAGGCGACCGAACACCGGGGAGCTGTTTTTT. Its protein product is CAWSGDRRPNTGELFF.

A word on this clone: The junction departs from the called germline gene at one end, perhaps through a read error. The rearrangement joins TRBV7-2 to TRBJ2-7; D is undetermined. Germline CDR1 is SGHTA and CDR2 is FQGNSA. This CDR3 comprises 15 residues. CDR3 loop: CASSLLGASSDEQYF. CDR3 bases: TGTGCCAGCAGCTTATTGGGCGCCTCCTCCGACGAGCAGTACTTC.

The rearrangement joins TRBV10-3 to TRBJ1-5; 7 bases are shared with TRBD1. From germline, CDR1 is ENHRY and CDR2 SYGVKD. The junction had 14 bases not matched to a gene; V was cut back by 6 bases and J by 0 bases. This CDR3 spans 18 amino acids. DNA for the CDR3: TGTGCCATCAGCCCGCTAGGTGACAGGGTAGATAGCAATCAGCCCCAGCATTTT. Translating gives CAISPLGDRVDSNQPQHF.

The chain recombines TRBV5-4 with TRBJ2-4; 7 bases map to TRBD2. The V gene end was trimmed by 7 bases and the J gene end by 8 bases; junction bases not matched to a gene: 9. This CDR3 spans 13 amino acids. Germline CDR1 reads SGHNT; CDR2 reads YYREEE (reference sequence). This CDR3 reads CASRGRDGDIQYF. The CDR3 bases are TGTGCCAGCCGGGGGAGGGATGGGGACATTCAGTACTTC. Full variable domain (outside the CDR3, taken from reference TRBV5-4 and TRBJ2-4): ETGVTQSPTHLIKTRGQQVTLRCSSQSGHNTVSWYQQALGQGPQFIFQYYREEENGRGNFPPRFSGLQFPNYSSELNVNALELDDSALYLCASRGRDGDIQYFGAGTRLSVL.

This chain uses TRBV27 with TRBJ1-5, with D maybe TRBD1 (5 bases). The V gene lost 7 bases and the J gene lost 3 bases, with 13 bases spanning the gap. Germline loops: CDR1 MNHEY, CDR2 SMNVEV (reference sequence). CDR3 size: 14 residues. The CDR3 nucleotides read TGTGCCAGCACCCCGGGGGGGGTCAATCAGCCCCAGCATTTT. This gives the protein CASTPGGVNQPQHF.

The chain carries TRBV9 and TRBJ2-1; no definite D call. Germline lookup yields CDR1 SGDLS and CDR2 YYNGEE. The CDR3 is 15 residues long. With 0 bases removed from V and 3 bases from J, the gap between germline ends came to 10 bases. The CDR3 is CASSVDVRSYNEQFF. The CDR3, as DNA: TGTGCCAGCAGCGTAGACGTCCGTAGCTACAATGAGCAGTTCTTC.

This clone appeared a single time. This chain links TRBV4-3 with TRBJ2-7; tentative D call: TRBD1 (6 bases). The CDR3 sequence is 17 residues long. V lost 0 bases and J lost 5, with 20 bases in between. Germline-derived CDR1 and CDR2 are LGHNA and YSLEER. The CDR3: CASSQDEGTMMTNEQYF. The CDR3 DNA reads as TGCGCCAGCAGCCAAGACGAAGGGACAATGATGACTAACGAGCAGTACTTC.

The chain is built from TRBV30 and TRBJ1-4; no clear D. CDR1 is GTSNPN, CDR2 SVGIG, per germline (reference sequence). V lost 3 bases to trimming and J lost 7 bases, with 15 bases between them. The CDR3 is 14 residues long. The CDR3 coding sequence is TGTGCCTGGAGCTCACGAGCACGGGGTGAAAAACTGTTTTTT. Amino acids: CAWSSRARGEKLFF.

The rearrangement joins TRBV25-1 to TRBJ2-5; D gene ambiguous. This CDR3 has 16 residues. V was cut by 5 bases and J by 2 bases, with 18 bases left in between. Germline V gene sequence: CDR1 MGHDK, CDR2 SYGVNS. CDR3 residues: CASSNDLASSQETQYF. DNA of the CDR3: TGTGCCAGCAGTAACGACCTCGCGTCTAGTCAAGAGACCCAGTACTTC.

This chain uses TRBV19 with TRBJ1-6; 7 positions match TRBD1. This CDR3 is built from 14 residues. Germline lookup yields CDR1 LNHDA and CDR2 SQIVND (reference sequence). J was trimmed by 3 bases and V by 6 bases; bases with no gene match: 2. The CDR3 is CASRGTDYNSPLHF. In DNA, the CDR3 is TGTGCCAGTAGGGGGACAGACTATAATTCACCCCTCCACTTT. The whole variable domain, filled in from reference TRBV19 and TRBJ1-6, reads DGGITQSPKYLFRKEGQNVTLSCEQNLNHDAMYWYRQDPGQGLRLIYYSQIVNDFQKGDIAEGYSVSREKKESFPLTVTSAQKNPTAFYLCASRGTDYNSPLHFGNGTRLTVT.

CDR3 loop: CASSQERLSTEAFF. CDR3 DNA: TGTGCCAGCAGCCAAGAGCGTCTGTCCACTGAAGCTTTCTTT. The chain couples TRBV4-2 to TRBJ1-1; D gene uncertain. V lost 0 bases, J lost 4 bases, and 9 bases lay in between. Germline V lookup: CDR1 LGHNA, CDR2 YNFKEQ. The CDR3 has 14 residues.

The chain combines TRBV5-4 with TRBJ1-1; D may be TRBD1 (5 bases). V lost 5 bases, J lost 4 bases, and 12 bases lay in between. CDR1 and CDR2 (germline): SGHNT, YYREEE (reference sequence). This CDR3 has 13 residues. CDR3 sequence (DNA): TGTGCCAGCAGACAGGCTTCGTTCACTGAAGCTTTCTTT. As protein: CASRQASFTEAFF.

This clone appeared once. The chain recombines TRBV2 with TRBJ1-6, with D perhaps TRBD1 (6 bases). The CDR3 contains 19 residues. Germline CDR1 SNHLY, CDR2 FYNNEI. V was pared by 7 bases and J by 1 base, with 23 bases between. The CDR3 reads CASKVPQGKEESYNSPLHF. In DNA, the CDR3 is TGTGCCAGCAAGGTCCCGCAGGGGAAGGAAGAATCCTATAATTCACCCCTCCACTTT.

The DNA of the CDR3 is TGTGCCAGCAGTAAGACAGGGGATCAGCCCCAGCATTTT. It codes for CASSKTGDQPQHF. The J gene is TRBJ1-5, the V gene TRBV27; 8 bases fit TRBD1. The junction had 2 bases not matched to a gene; V was cut back by 5 bases and J by 5 bases. The germline CDR1 and CDR2 sequences are MNHEY and SMNVEV (reference sequence). This CDR3 region has 13 residues.

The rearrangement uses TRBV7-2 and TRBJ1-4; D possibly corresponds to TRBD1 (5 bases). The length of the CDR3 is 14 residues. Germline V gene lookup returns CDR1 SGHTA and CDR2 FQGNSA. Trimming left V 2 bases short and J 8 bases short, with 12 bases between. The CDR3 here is CASSLQGMGEKLFF. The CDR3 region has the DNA TGTGCCAGCAGCTTACAGGGAATGGGGGAAAAACTGTTTTTT.

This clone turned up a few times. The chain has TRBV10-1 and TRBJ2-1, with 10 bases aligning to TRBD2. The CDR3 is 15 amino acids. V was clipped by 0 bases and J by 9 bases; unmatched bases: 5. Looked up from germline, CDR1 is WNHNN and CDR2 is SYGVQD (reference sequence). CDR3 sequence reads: CASSESPGLASEQFF. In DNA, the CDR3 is TGCGCCAGCAGTGAGTCCCCGGGACTAGCGAGTGAGCAGTTCTTC.

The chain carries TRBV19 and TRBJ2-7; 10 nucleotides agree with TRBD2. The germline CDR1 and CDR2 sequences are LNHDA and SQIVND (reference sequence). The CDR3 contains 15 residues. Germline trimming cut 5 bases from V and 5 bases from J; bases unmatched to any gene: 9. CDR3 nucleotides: TGTGCCAGTAGTCTACGGACTAGCGGCGATCACGAGCAGTACTTC. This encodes CASSLRTSGDHEQYF.